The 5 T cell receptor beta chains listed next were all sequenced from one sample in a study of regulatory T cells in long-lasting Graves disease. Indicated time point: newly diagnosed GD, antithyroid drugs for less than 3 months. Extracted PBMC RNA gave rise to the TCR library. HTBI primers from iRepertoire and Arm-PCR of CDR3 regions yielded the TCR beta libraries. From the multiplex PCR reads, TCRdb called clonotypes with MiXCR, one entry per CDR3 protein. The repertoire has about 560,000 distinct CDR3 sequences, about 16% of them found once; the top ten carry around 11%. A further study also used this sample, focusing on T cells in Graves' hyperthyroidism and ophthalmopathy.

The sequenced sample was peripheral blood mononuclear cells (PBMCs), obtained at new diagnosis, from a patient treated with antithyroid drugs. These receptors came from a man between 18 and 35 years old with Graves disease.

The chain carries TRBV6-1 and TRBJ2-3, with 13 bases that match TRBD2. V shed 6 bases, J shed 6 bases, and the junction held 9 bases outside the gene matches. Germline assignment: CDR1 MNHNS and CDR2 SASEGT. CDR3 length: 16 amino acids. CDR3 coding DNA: TGTGCCAGCAGCTTGGAGGGACTAGCGGGAATGGATACGCAGTATTTT. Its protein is CASSLEGLAGMDTQYF.

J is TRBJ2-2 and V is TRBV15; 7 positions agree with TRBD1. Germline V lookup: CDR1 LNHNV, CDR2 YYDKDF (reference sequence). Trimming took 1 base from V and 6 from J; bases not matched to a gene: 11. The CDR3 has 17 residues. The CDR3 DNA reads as TGTGCCACCAGCAGAGGACACAGGGGAATGATTCCCGGGGAGCTGTTTTTT. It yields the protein CATSRGHRGMIPGELFF.

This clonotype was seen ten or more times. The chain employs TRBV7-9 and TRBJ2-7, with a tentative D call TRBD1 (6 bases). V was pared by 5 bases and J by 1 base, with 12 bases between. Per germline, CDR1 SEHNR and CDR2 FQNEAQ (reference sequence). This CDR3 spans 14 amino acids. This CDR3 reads CASSPGHFSYEQYF. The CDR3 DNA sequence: TGTGCCAGCAGCCCGGGACACTTTTCCTACGAGCAGTACTTC.

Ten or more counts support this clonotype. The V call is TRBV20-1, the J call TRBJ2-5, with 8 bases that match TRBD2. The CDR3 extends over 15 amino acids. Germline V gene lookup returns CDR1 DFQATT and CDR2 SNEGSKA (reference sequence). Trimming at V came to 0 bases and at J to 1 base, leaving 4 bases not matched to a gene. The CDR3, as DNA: TGCAGTGCTAGAGATATTGCGGGGGGCCAAGAGACCCAGTACTTC. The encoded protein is CSARDIAGGQETQYF.

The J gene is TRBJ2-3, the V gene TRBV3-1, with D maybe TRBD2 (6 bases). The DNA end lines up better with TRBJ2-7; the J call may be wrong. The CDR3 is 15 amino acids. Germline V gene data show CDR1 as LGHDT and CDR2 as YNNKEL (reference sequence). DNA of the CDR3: TGTGCCAGCAGCCAAGATCCCGCTAGCGTCTACGAGCAGTACTTC. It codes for CASSQDPASVYEQYF.